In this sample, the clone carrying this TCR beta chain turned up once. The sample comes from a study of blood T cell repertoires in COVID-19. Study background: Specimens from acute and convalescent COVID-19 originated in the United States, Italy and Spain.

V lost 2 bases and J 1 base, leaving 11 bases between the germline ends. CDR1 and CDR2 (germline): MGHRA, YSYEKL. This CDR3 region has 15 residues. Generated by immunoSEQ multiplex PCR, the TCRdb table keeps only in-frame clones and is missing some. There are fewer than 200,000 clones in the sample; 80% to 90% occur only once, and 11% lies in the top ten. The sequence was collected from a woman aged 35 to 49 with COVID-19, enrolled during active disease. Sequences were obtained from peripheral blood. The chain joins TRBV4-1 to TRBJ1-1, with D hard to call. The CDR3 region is CASSQSRLPNTEAFF. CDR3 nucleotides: TGCGCCAGCAGCCAAAGTAGACTCCCGAACACTGAAGCTTTCTTT.